There are a few counts of the clone carrying this T cell receptor (beta chain). Its antigen is not known. The data derive from a study of post-analysis software for immune sequencing data. Study-wide points: Several TRBV segments, TRBV5-6, TRBV5-1 and TRBV20-1 among them, were found more frequent in patients than controls. Those with multiple sclerosis, the patient group, showed significantly lower normalized Chao1 diversity than controls.

V dropped 4 bases and J dropped 7 bases, with 16 bases sitting between them. The CDR3 is 14 residues long. Germline CDR1 reads MGHRA; CDR2 reads YSYEKL. Incorporated into the TCR beta cDNA libraries were unique molecular identifiers, which served to reduce PCR and sequencing biases. Via MiXCR, TCRdb re-called the PCR reads, giving one row per CDR3 protein. The repertoire includes fewer than 850,000 distinct CDR3 sequences, 25% to 30% of them detected once, and approximately 0.6% sits in the top ten. Sequencing used blood. The sequence was collected from a girl aged 5 to 17 with multiple sclerosis. The V call is TRBV4-1, the J call TRBJ1-2, with D possibly matching TRBD1 (5 bases). CDR3 bases: TGCGCCAGCAGCCCCCGGGGGGAGTACCCTGGCTACACCTTC. Translation gives CASSPRGEYPGYTF.